A selection of T cell receptor beta chains follows, all from one sample in a study of tumor-infiltrating lymphocytes in primary liver carcinoma. TCRdb fed the multiplex PCR reads into MiXCR, producing one record per CDR3 protein. The repertoire holds some 180,000 distinct CDR3 sequences, with 85% as singletons. Material for sequencing was tumor tissue from primary liver carcinoma. The receptors come from a man aged 40-49 years with primary liver carcinoma and hepatitis B virus infection. Each CDR3 is given with its conserved first and last residue. Fields, in order: D gene, J gene, clone size, V gene, CDR3 DNA, CDR3 protein. A D gene is named only where the DNA matches it firmly. Where a row states a size, it is once, few, many or the class of an expanded clone; other rows omit it.

d_gene: -
j_gene: TRBJ1-1
abundance: -
v_gene: TRBV6-2/TRBV6-3
CDR3nt: TGTGGCAGCAGTGGGGGACAAGAAGCTTCCTTT
CDR3aa: CGSSGGQEASF

d_gene: TRBD2
j_gene: TRBJ2-3
abundance: -
v_gene: TRBV5-4
CDR3nt: TGTGCCGGCAGCATGCTCGCGGGAGAGCCCACAGATACGCAGTATTTT
CDR3aa: CAGSMLAGEPTDTQYF

d_gene: -
j_gene: TRBJ2-7
abundance: -
v_gene: TRBV5-1
CDR3nt: TGCGCCAGCAGCTTGGCCGGGGCGGACACTTCGGGGCCCGAGCAGTACTTC
CDR3aa: CASSLAGADTSGPEQYF

d_gene: -
j_gene: TRBJ1-1
abundance: -
v_gene: TRBV29-1
CDR3nt: TGTAGCGTTGAACCACCCAGAGGGACTGAAGCTTTCTTT
CDR3aa: CSVEPPRGTEAFF

d_gene: TRBD1
j_gene: TRBJ2-1
abundance: many
v_gene: TRBV5-4
CDR3nt: TGTGCCAGCATCCAAGACAAGGGGGCTTCCTACAATGAGCAGTTCTTC
CDR3aa: CASIQDKGASYNEQFF

d_gene: -
j_gene: TRBJ2-7
abundance: -
v_gene: TRBV12-1
CDR3nt: TGTGCCAGCAGCCTTGACACTCGGAGCTATGAGCAGTACTTC
CDR3aa: CASSLDTRSYEQYF

d_gene: TRBD1
j_gene: TRBJ2-2
abundance: once
v_gene: TRBV5-1
CDR3nt: TGCACCAGCAGAACCGGGACAGACTACACCGGGGAGCTGTTTTTT
CDR3aa: CTSRTGTDYTGELFF

d_gene: -
j_gene: TRBJ2-1
abundance: -
v_gene: TRBV4-3
CDR3nt: TGCGCCAGCAGCCAAGCTCTGCGGAGGGCGTATTACAATGAGCAGTTCTTC
CDR3aa: CASSQALRRAYYNEQFF

d_gene: -
j_gene: TRBJ2-1
abundance: -
v_gene: TRBV14
CDR3nt: TGTGCCAGCAGCGCGGTAGGAAGAAGCTACAATGAGCAGATCTTC
CDR3aa: CASSAVGRSYNEQIF

d_gene: -
j_gene: TRBJ1-2
abundance: many
v_gene: TRBV5-1
CDR3nt: TGCGCCAGCAGCTTGGAACACCAAGACTATGGCTACACCTTC
CDR3aa: CASSLEHQDYGYTF

d_gene: -
j_gene: TRBJ1-2
abundance: -
v_gene: TRBV4-1
CDR3nt: TGCGTCAGCAGCCAAGAGCGGGACTATGGCTACACCTTC
CDR3aa: CVSSQERDYGYTF

d_gene: TRBD1
j_gene: TRBJ1-2
abundance: -
v_gene: TRBV12-3/TRBV12-4
CDR3nt: TGTGCCAGTAGCAAAGGGGGCTATGGCTACGTCTTC
CDR3aa: CASSKGGYGYVF

d_gene: TRBD2
j_gene: TRBJ2-3
abundance: -
v_gene: TRBV6-5
CDR3nt: TGTGCCAGCAGTTCACTCCCCCTAAGCGGGGGGACAGATACGCGGCCTTTT
CDR3aa: CASSSLPLSGGTDTRPF

d_gene: -
j_gene: TRBJ2-3
abundance: -
v_gene: TRBV11-1
CDR3nt: TGTGTCAGTAGCTCTGGGGGAAGCTCTGTTGGAGCCCGCACAGGTACGCAGTATTTT
CDR3aa: CVSSSGGSSVGARTGTQYF

d_gene: TRBD2
j_gene: TRBJ2-3
abundance: -
v_gene: TRBV4-3
CDR3nt: TGCGCCAGCAGCCAAGAATCCCTAGCGGGAGGGACAGACACGCAGTATTTT
CDR3aa: CASSQESLAGGTDTQYF

d_gene: -
j_gene: TRBJ1-1
abundance: -
v_gene: TRBV11-2
CDR3nt: TGTGCCAGCAGCCCCCTCTGGCAGAACACTGAATCTTTCTTT
CDR3aa: CASSPLWQNTESFF

d_gene: -
j_gene: TRBJ2-5
abundance: -
v_gene: TRBV29-1
CDR3nt: TGCAGCTGCCACGTCGGGGTGGGGCAAGAGACCCAGTACTTT
CDR3aa: CSCHVGVGQETQYF

d_gene: TRBD1
j_gene: TRBJ2-5
abundance: many
v_gene: TRBV7-8
CDR3nt: TGTGCCAGCAGCAGGGACAGGGGGATTGAGACCCAGTACTTC
CDR3aa: CASSRDRGIETQYF

d_gene: TRBD1
j_gene: TRBJ2-5
abundance: -
v_gene: TRBV4-1
CDR3nt: TGCGCCAGCAGCCCTGAAGACAGGGAGTACGAGGCCCAGTACTTC
CDR3aa: CASSPEDREYEAQYF

d_gene: -
j_gene: TRBJ2-1
abundance: -
v_gene: TRBV6-2/TRBV6-3
CDR3nt: TGTGCCAGCATACTAGACAGTTACAATGAGCAGTTCTTC
CDR3aa: CASILDSYNEQFF

d_gene: -
j_gene: TRBJ2-7
abundance: -
v_gene: TRBV6-5
CDR3nt: TGTGCCAGGAGTTATTCCCTCGGAAGGGAGGCCTACGAGCAGTACTTC
CDR3aa: CARSYSLGREAYEQYF

d_gene: -
j_gene: TRBJ2-2
abundance: many
v_gene: TRBV14
CDR3nt: TGTGCCAGCAGCCCCCCGGGGAGTTCGAACACCGGGGAGCTGTTTTTT
CDR3aa: CASSPPGSSNTGELFF

d_gene: -
j_gene: TRBJ2-2
abundance: -
v_gene: TRBV29-1
CDR3nt: TGCTGCGTCCTCAGTCCGGGACCCACCGGAGAGCTGTTTTTT
CDR3aa: CCVLSPGPTGELFF

d_gene: -
j_gene: TRBJ1-5
abundance: many
v_gene: TRBV28
CDR3nt: TGTGCCAGCCGAAAACAGGGTAATCAGCCCCAGCATTTT
CDR3aa: CASRKQGNQPQHF

d_gene: TRBD2
j_gene: TRBJ2-3
abundance: -
v_gene: TRBV4-2
CDR3nt: TGTGCCAGCAGCCAAGTCGATGCGGGAGGTTCCACATATACGCGGTATTTT
CDR3aa: CASSQVDAGGSTYTRYF

d_gene: -
j_gene: TRBJ2-7
abundance: -
v_gene: TRBV7-9
CDR3nt: TGTGCCAGTAGCTTGCCCGCTAAGGAGCAGTACTTC
CDR3aa: CASSLPAKEQYF

d_gene: TRBD2
j_gene: TRBJ2-3
abundance: -
v_gene: TRBV6-5
CDR3nt: TGTACCAGCAACCCAGGACTAGCGGGATCAGATAAGCAGTATTTT
CDR3aa: CTSNPGLAGSDKQYF

d_gene: -
j_gene: TRBJ2-6
abundance: -
v_gene: TRBV30
CDR3nt: TGTGTCCTCCTCTCTGGTGCCAACGTCCTGACTTTC
CDR3aa: CVLLSGANVLTF

d_gene: -
j_gene: TRBJ1-4
abundance: once
v_gene: TRBV29-1
CDR3nt: TGCAGCGCTTTGGATGGAAAACTGTATTTT
CDR3aa: CSALDGKLYF

d_gene: -
j_gene: TRBJ2-2
abundance: -
v_gene: TRBV5-1
CDR3nt: TGCGCCAGCAGCGATAGGGTCCCGAACACCGGGGAGCTGATGTTT
CDR3aa: CASSDRVPNTGELMF

d_gene: TRBD1
j_gene: TRBJ1-4
abundance: -
v_gene: TRBV4-3
CDR3nt: TGCGCCATCAGCAGCGGACAGGGGGGAGAAAAACTGTCTTTT
CDR3aa: CAISSGQGGEKLSF

d_gene: -
j_gene: TRBJ1-1
abundance: -
v_gene: TRBV29-1
CDR3nt: TGCAGCGTACGACCAGGAATCACTGAAGCTTTCTTT
CDR3aa: CSVRPGITEAFF

d_gene: -
j_gene: TRBJ2-7
abundance: many
v_gene: TRBV5-1
CDR3nt: TGCGCCAGCAGCTTGTGGTTGCGAGGAGTCGAGAGCGAGCAGTACTTC
CDR3aa: CASSLWLRGVESEQYF

d_gene: TRBD1
j_gene: TRBJ2-1
abundance: -
v_gene: TRBV4-1
CDR3nt: TGCGCCAGCAGCGAAGAGGCCGCGACAGGGAACAATGAGCAGTTCTTC
CDR3aa: CASSEEAATGNNEQFF

d_gene: TRBD1
j_gene: TRBJ2-1
abundance: -
v_gene: TRBV5-5
CDR3nt: TGTGCCAGCGCTCGGGGTGGACAGGGGGATGAGCTGTTCTTC
CDR3aa: CASARGGQGDELFF

d_gene: -
j_gene: TRBJ2-7
abundance: -
v_gene: TRBV11-2
CDR3nt: TGTGCCATCAGACTCTGGGGCTATCAGGACGAGCAGTACTTC
CDR3aa: CAIRLWGYQDEQYF

d_gene: -
j_gene: TRBJ2-7
abundance: -
v_gene: TRBV29-1
CDR3nt: TGCAGCGCGGGTTGGGGTAGTTACGAGCAGTATTTC
CDR3aa: CSAGWGSYEQYF

d_gene: TRBD2
j_gene: TRBJ2-3
abundance: -
v_gene: TRBV29-1
CDR3nt: TGCAGCGTATGGACTAGCGGGAGTTGGAAAGATACACAATATTTT
CDR3aa: CSVWTSGSWKDTQYF

d_gene: -
j_gene: TRBJ2-1
abundance: -
v_gene: TRBV6-7
CDR3nt: TGTGCCAGCAGTTACCCGGCTAGTGGGAATTTTAGCTCCTATAATCAGCTGTTCTTC
CDR3aa: CASSYPASGNFSSYNQLFF

d_gene: -
j_gene: TRBJ2-7
abundance: once
v_gene: TRBV12-3/TRBV12-4
CDR3nt: TGTGCCAGCTGTTCCCGGACAGCCCACTCCTACAAGCAGTACTTT
CDR3aa: CASCSRTAHSYKQYF

d_gene: -
j_gene: TRBJ1-2
abundance: -
v_gene: TRBV29-1
CDR3nt: TGCAGCGTTTGGGTACCAACAGGAACTCAAGTGGCTAACTTTGGCTACACCTTC
CDR3aa: CSVWVPTGTQVANFGYTF

d_gene: -
j_gene: TRBJ1-1
abundance: few
v_gene: TRBV7-9
CDR3nt: TGTGCTAGCAGCTTAGGCCAACTCCGTCCGGGACCGAACACTGAAGATTTCTTT
CDR3aa: CASSLGQLRPGPNTEDFF

d_gene: TRBD1
j_gene: TRBJ2-7
abundance: many
v_gene: TRBV5-1
CDR3nt: TGCGCCAGCCGACAGGGAGCTGGATGGGAGCAGTACTTC
CDR3aa: CASRQGAGWEQYF

d_gene: TRBD2
j_gene: TRBJ2-1
abundance: -
v_gene: TRBV29-1
CDR3nt: TGCAGCGTTGTCTGGCTAGCGGGGTATAATGAGCAGGTCTTC
CDR3aa: CSVVWLAGYNEQVF

d_gene: -
j_gene: TRBJ1-2
abundance: -
v_gene: TRBV6-1
CDR3nt: TGTGCCAGGACCACAACAGCAGGGGACTATGGCTACACCTTC
CDR3aa: CARTTTAGDYGYTF

d_gene: -
j_gene: TRBJ2-4
abundance: -
v_gene: TRBV11-2
CDR3nt: TGTGCCAGTACCACTTGGGCGGCAGCCAAAAACATTCAGTACTTC
CDR3aa: CASTTWAAAKNIQYF

d_gene: TRBD2
j_gene: TRBJ2-5
abundance: -
v_gene: TRBV11-2
CDR3nt: TGTACCAGCAGCTCAGCTAGCGGGAATAGGACTCAGTACTTC
CDR3aa: CTSSSASGNRTQYF

d_gene: -
j_gene: TRBJ2-4
abundance: -
v_gene: TRBV29-1
CDR3nt: TGCAGCGTTGAAAAGGCGGTTCTAGCCAAAACCACTCAGTACTTC
CDR3aa: CSVEKAVLAKTTQYF

d_gene: -
j_gene: TRBJ1-2
abundance: -
v_gene: TRBV4-3
CDR3nt: TGCGCCAGGAGCCAAACCGAGGGAGGAGGCTACACCTTC
CDR3aa: CARSQTEGGGYTF

d_gene: -
j_gene: TRBJ2-7
abundance: -
v_gene: TRBV12-3/TRBV12-4
CDR3nt: TGTGCCATCAGTTTGCAGGGAGAGTCCTACGAGCAGTACTTC
CDR3aa: CAISLQGESYEQYF

d_gene: -
j_gene: TRBJ2-5
abundance: -
v_gene: TRBV9
CDR3nt: TGTGCCAGCAACTTTGGAGGGGACATAGAGACCCAGTACTTC
CDR3aa: CASNFGGDIETQYF

d_gene: -
j_gene: TRBJ1-1
abundance: -
v_gene: TRBV12-3/TRBV12-4
CDR3nt: TGTGCCAGCAGTTTAGCACCGCCCGGGCTCGACGCTGAGTCTTTCTTT
CDR3aa: CASSLAPPGLDAESFF

d_gene: -
j_gene: TRBJ2-4
abundance: medium-sized
v_gene: TRBV29-1
CDR3nt: TGCAGCGTTGAAACGAGCGGTGAAGGAGCCAAAAACATTCAGTACTTC
CDR3aa: CSVETSGEGAKNIQYF

d_gene: -
j_gene: TRBJ2-4
abundance: -
v_gene: TRBV5-5
CDR3nt: TGTGCCAGCAGCAGGGACCTAGGGGACATTCACTACTTC
CDR3aa: CASSRDLGDIHYF

d_gene: TRBD1
j_gene: TRBJ2-3
abundance: -
v_gene: TRBV11-3
CDR3nt: TGTGCCAGCAGCCCCGGGACAGGGTATGGGAAGACAGATCCACAGTATTTT
CDR3aa: CASSPGTGYGKTDPQYF

d_gene: -
j_gene: TRBJ2-3
abundance: -
v_gene: TRBV11-1
CDR3nt: TGTGCCAGCGGCAATTGGGGGGAGAAAGGTACGCAGTACTTT
CDR3aa: CASGNWGEKGTQYF

d_gene: TRBD2
j_gene: TRBJ2-7
abundance: -
v_gene: TRBV20-1
CDR3nt: TGTAGTGCTTCCCCCGACGGGAGGGACTACGAACAGTACTTC
CDR3aa: CSASPDGRDYEQYF

d_gene: TRBD1
j_gene: TRBJ2-7
abundance: -
v_gene: TRBV6-1
CDR3nt: TGTGCCTGCAGTACCGGGACAGGGCCCTATGAGCAGTACTTC
CDR3aa: CACSTGTGPYEQYF

d_gene: -
j_gene: TRBJ2-5
abundance: once
v_gene: TRBV12-3/TRBV12-4
CDR3nt: TGTGCCAGCAGTTCCGGGGCAGGGGACCAAGAGACCCAGTACTTT
CDR3aa: CASSSGAGDQETQYF

d_gene: -
j_gene: TRBJ2-3
abundance: once
v_gene: TRBV7-9
CDR3nt: TGTGCCAGCAGCCAGGATACGGGAGCCGATACACAGTATTTT
CDR3aa: CASSQDTGADTQYF